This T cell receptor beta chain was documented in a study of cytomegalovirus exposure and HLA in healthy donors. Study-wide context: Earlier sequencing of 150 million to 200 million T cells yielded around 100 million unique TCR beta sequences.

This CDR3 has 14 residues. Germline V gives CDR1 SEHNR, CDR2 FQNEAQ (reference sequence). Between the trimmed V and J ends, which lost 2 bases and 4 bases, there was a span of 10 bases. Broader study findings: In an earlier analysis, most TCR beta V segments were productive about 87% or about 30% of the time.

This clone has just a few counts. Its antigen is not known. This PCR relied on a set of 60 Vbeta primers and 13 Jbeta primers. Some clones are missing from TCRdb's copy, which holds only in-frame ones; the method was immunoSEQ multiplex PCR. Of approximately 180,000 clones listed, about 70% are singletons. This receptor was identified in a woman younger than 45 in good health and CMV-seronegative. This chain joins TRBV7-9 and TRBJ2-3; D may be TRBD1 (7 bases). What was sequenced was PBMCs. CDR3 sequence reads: CASSLTGEADTQYF. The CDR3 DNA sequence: TGTGCCAGCAGCTTAACAGGGGAGGCAGATACGCAGTATTTT.